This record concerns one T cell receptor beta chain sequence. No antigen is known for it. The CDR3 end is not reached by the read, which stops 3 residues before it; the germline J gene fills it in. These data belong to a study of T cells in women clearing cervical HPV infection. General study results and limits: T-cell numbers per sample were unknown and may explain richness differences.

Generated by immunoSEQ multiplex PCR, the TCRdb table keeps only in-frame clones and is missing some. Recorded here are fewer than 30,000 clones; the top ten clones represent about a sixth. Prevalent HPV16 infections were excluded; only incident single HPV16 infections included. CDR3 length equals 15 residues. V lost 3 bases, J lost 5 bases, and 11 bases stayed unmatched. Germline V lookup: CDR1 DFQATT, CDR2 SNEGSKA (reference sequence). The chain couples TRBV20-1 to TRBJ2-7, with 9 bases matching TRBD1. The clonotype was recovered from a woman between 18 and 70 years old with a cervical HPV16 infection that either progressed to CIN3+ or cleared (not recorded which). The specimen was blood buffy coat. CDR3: CSASTGQGFVDEQYF. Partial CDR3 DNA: TGCAGTGCTAGTACTGGACAGGGGTTTGTTGACGAG.